This is a list of T cell receptor beta chains from one sample in a study of blood T cell repertoires in COVID-19. Generated by immunoSEQ multiplex PCR, the TCRdb table keeps only in-frame clones and is missing some. The sample holds fewer than 110,000 clones, about 90% seen once. The sequencing sample was made of peripheral blood. The receptors shown here come from a human donor in a cohort sampled during active COVID-19. CDR3s include the opening cysteine and the closing phenylalanine or tryptophan. D genes are given only for firm matches. Where a row states a size, it is once, few, many or the class of an expanded clone; other rows omit it.

CDR3 DNA: TGCAGCGTTGTTCTGGGGGGGTACGAGCAGTACTTC
CDR3 protein: CSVVLGGYEQYF
J gene: TRBJ2-7
CDR3 length: 12
D gene: TRBD2
V gene: TRBV29-1
clone size: NA

CDR3 DNA: TGTGCCAGCAGCCCTGGGAAATTAGCGTACAATGAGCAGTTCTTC
CDR3 protein: CASSPGKLAYNEQFF
J gene: TRBJ2-1
CDR3 length: 15
D gene: NA
V gene: TRBV21-1
clone size: NA

CDR3 DNA: TGTGCCAGCAGCCTGGATCCCGGGTCCGACTATGGCTACACCTTC
CDR3 protein: CASSLDPGSDYGYTF
J gene: TRBJ1-2
CDR3 length: 15
D gene: NA
V gene: TRBV5-6
clone size: NA

CDR3 DNA: TGTGCCAGCAGCAGCACAGGGGGCGAATATCAGCCCCAGCATTTT
CDR3 protein: CASSSTGGEYQPQHF
J gene: TRBJ1-5
CDR3 length: 15
D gene: TRBD1
V gene: TRBV9
clone size: NA

CDR3 DNA: TGTGCCAGCAGCCAAGTAACTAGCGGGGCAGAGACCCAGTACTTC
CDR3 protein: CASSQVTSGAETQYF
J gene: TRBJ2-5
CDR3 length: 15
D gene: TRBD2
V gene: TRBV3-1/TRBV3-2
clone size: once

CDR3 DNA: TGTGCCAGCAGTTATAGCGGGGGGGGATACAATGAGCAGTTCTTC
CDR3 protein: CASSYSGGGYNEQFF
J gene: TRBJ2-1
CDR3 length: 15
D gene: TRBD2
V gene: TRBV11-2
clone size: once

CDR3 DNA: TGTGCCAGCAGCTTGGGGGGACTAGCTGGCACCGGGGAGCTGTTTTTT
CDR3 protein: CASSLGGLAGTGELFF
J gene: TRBJ2-2
CDR3 length: 16
D gene: TRBD2
V gene: TRBV5-6
clone size: NA

CDR3 DNA: TGTGCCAGTAGTATCTTAAGGAGTAGGCATGGCTACACCTTC
CDR3 protein: CASSILRSRHGYTF
J gene: TRBJ1-2
CDR3 length: 14
D gene: NA
V gene: TRBV19
clone size: NA

CDR3 DNA: TGTGCCGGTGGGCAGGGGAACAATCAGCCCCAGCATTTT
CDR3 protein: CAGGQGNNQPQHF
J gene: TRBJ1-5
CDR3 length: 13
D gene: NA
V gene: TRBV19
clone size: few

CDR3 DNA: TGTGCCAGCAGCTATATACTAGCGGGGTCTACAGATACGCAGTATTTT
CDR3 protein: CASSYILAGSTDTQYF
J gene: TRBJ2-3
CDR3 length: 16
D gene: TRBD2
V gene: TRBV5-6
clone size: NA

CDR3 DNA: TGTGCCAGCAGCCTACAGTCCGGGACAGTCTCCTACGAGCAGTACTTC
CDR3 protein: CASSLQSGTVSYEQYF
J gene: TRBJ2-7
CDR3 length: 16
D gene: TRBD1
V gene: TRBV11-2
clone size: NA

CDR3 DNA: TGTGCCAGCAGCGCACGGACAGTACAGGGGGAGCAGTACTTC
CDR3 protein: CASSARTVQGEQYF
J gene: TRBJ2-7
CDR3 length: 14
D gene: TRBD1
V gene: TRBV11-2
clone size: NA

CDR3 DNA: TGTGCCAGCAGCCAAGATGGGAGAATCTACAATGAGCAGTTCTTC
CDR3 protein: CASSQDGRIYNEQFF
J gene: TRBJ2-1
CDR3 length: 15
D gene: NA
V gene: TRBV3-1/TRBV3-2
clone size: few

CDR3 DNA: TGTGCCAGCAGTTTCGGACTAGCGGGGGGTCAAGAGACCCAGTACTTC
CDR3 protein: CASSFGLAGGQETQYF
J gene: TRBJ2-5
CDR3 length: 16
D gene: TRBD2
V gene: TRBV28
clone size: NA

CDR3 DNA: TGTGCCAGCAGCCAGGACAGGATGTACACTGAAGCTTTCTTT
CDR3 protein: CASSQDRMYTEAFF
J gene: TRBJ1-1
CDR3 length: 14
D gene: TRBD1
V gene: TRBV5-6
clone size: NA

CDR3 DNA: TGTGCCAGCAGCTATGTAACAGGGGGCTTTTCCCTCTCTAACTATGGCTACACCTTC
CDR3 protein: CASSYVTGGFSLSNYGYTF
J gene: TRBJ1-2
CDR3 length: 19
D gene: TRBD1
V gene: TRBV28
clone size: NA

CDR3 DNA: TGTGCCAGCAGTTTAGACGGGTTTAATGAAAAACTGTTTTTT
CDR3 protein: CASSLDGFNEKLFF
J gene: TRBJ1-4
CDR3 length: 14
D gene: NA
V gene: TRBV28
clone size: NA

CDR3 DNA: TGTGCCAGCAGTGAGGTTGGTGGGGGGGCCGGAGATACGCAGTATTTT
CDR3 protein: CASSEVGGGAGDTQYF
J gene: TRBJ2-3
CDR3 length: 16
D gene: NA
V gene: TRBV6-1
clone size: NA

CDR3 DNA: TGCAGCGTGGAAGTGGGGGACGGGGGTGAAAAACTGTTTTTT
CDR3 protein: CSVEVGDGGEKLFF
J gene: TRBJ1-4
CDR3 length: 14
D gene: NA
V gene: TRBV29-1
clone size: NA

CDR3 DNA: TGTGCCAGCAGCTGGTTCCAGGGGTCGGAGCAGTACTTC
CDR3 protein: CASSWFQGSEQYF
J gene: TRBJ2-7
CDR3 length: 13
D gene: NA
V gene: TRBV14
clone size: NA

CDR3 DNA: TGTGCCAGCAGCCACCTCCAGCGAGCGACAGATACGCAGTATTTT
CDR3 protein: CASSHLQRATDTQYF
J gene: TRBJ2-3
CDR3 length: 15
D gene: NA
V gene: TRBV14
clone size: NA

CDR3 DNA: TGTGCCAGCAGCCAGGAGAGGAGTCAGCCCCAGCATTTT
CDR3 protein: CASSQERSQPQHF
J gene: TRBJ1-5
CDR3 length: 13
D gene: NA
V gene: TRBV3-1/TRBV3-2
clone size: NA

CDR3 DNA: TGTGCCAGCAGTCCACAAACCGGGACAGGGGAACACGAGCAGTACTTC
CDR3 protein: CASSPQTGTGEHEQYF
J gene: TRBJ2-7
CDR3 length: 16
D gene: TRBD1
V gene: TRBV6-6
clone size: NA

CDR3 DNA: TGTGCCAGCAGTTTAATGGGACAGGACTTAGGCTACACCTTC
CDR3 protein: CASSLMGQDLGYTF
J gene: TRBJ1-2
CDR3 length: 14
D gene: TRBD1
V gene: TRBV28
clone size: NA

CDR3 DNA: TGTGCCAGCAGTCCCAGGGGGGAAAAACTGTTTTTT
CDR3 protein: CASSPRGEKLFF
J gene: TRBJ1-4
CDR3 length: 12
D gene: TRBD1
V gene: TRBV28
clone size: NA

CDR3 DNA: TGTGCCAGCAGCGCGATCCCCCGGGACAGCCACACAGATACGCAGTATTTT
CDR3 protein: CASSAIPRDSHTDTQYF
J gene: TRBJ2-3
CDR3 length: 17
D gene: TRBD1
V gene: TRBV2
clone size: NA

CDR3 DNA: TGCAGCGTTGAAACGACAGGGGACTACGAGCAGTACTTC
CDR3 protein: CSVETTGDYEQYF
J gene: TRBJ2-7
CDR3 length: 13
D gene: TRBD1
V gene: TRBV29-1
clone size: NA